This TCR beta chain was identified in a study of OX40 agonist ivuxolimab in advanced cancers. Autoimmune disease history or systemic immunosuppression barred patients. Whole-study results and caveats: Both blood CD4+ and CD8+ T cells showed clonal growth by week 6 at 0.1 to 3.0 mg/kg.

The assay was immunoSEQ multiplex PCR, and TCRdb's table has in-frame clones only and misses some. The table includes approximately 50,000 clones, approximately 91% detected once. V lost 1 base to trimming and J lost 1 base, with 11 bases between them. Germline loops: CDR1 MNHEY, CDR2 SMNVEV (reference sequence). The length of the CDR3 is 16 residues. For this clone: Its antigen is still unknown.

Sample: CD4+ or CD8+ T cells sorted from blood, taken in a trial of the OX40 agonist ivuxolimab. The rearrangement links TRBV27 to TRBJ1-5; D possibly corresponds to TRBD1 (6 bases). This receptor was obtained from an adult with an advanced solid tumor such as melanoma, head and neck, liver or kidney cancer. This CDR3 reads CASSLCRGPSNQPQHF. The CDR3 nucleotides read TGTGCCAGCAGTTTATGTCGGGGGCCAAGCAATCAGCCCCAGCATTTT.